This TCR beta chain was captured in a study of blood T cell repertoires in COVID-19 (dated by TCRdb to 2019 to 2021). For the wider study: The collaborator samples originated in the United States, Italy and Spain and spanned the acute and convalescent phases of COVID-19. The material from the prospective study consisted of cDNA or gDNA derived from T cells, B-cell-depleted T cells, or PBMCs. A de-identified subject ID, COVID-19 status, age in years and sex were almost always included in the sample metadata. Samples came from the ongoing ImmuneRACE study (first 160 participants) plus 1,254 subjects from 6 global collaborators. The dataset comprised deeply sampled blood TCRbeta repertoires from subjects exposed to, actively infected with, or recovered from COVID-19. The repertoires were released in a freely available public database intended as a resource for research on the immune response to SARS-CoV-2. Where available, HLA class I and class II types were taken from metadata supplied by the sample provider and were not determined by assay-based typing.

Inclusive of the bounding cysteine and phenylalanine, the CDR3 is 16 residues long. The read is trimmed to its CDR3 DNA, 48 bases read in frame from base 1. CDR1 and CDR2 were assigned from the germline V gene as SGHTA and FQGTGA. Ends trimmed: V by 5 bases, J by 1 base; bases unmatched to a gene: 9. The immunoSEQ Assay, a bias-controlled multiplex PCR, was used to amplify TCRbeta CDR3 regions from genomic DNA. On the study's bioinformatics: The number of nucleated cells in each sample was estimated from the amplification of reference gene primers within the assay. Sequence reads were collapsed and filtered to measure the absolute abundance of every unique TCRbeta CDR3 rearrangement. For each sample, productive Simpson clonality was calculated by taking the square root of Simpson's diversity index across productive rearrangements. Imported from immuneACCESS, the table was reduced by TCRdb to in-frame sequences with V and J called. These copies leave out some clones; in studies compared against another copy, an unresolved V gene accounts for under half, and the cause of the remainder is not known. The V and J calls and clone size come from that table; D and trimming were worked out from the DNA. The table for this sample lists 250,000 to 400,000 clones; about nine tenths of them were counted only once. Around 4.8% of the sample belongs to the ten largest clones.

Study-level results and caveats: Clinical and demographic metadata were provided uncurated, with the amount varying by source and participant.

As to this clone: Its antigen has not been determined. Qualities for individual bases were not recorded, and no much larger clone is one base off.

Enrolling through a virtual design, the prospective study's participants ranged in age from roughly 18 to 90 years and lived across 24 United States geographic areas. In the prospective study, participants were assigned to cohorts based on the clinical history participants reported in a screening survey and a study questionnaire. Recovered participants in ImmuneRACE Cohort 3 were defined by two consecutive negative NP/OP PCR tests, clearance by a healthcare professional, or resolution of symptoms. Each participant in the prospective study had whole blood, serum and a nasopharyngeal or oropharyngeal swab collected by mobile phlebotomists. Over a roughly two-month period, participants in the prospective study had the option of providing additional blood draws and questionnaires. Before DNA extraction, blood samples from the prospective study were shipped at room temperature or frozen.

This TCR was recovered from a man in his 60s who had recovered from COVID-19. The specimen was PBMCs or T cells enriched from blood (not recorded which). The receptor chain draws on TRBV7-3 and TRBJ1-1; TRBD1 lines up with 8 middle nucleotides. Here is the DNA: TGTGCCAGCAGCGACTTTATAGGACAGGGGAACACTGAAGCTTTCTTT. Translated, it reads CASSDFIGQGNTEAFF.